The 16 T cell receptor beta chains reported below all come from one sample, sequenced in a study of T cells in Graves' hyperthyroidism and ophthalmopathy. TCR beta CDR3 regions were amplified from RNA. HTBI primers were used for first-round RT-PCR of the TCR CDR3. TCRdb fed the multiplex PCR reads into MiXCR, producing one record per CDR3 protein. The sample includes 650,000 to 700,000 distinct CDR3 sequences, roughly 17% of them seen just once. The sample taken for sequencing was blood. All receptors come from a middle-aged man with Graves' hyperthyroidism.

This clonotype was seen a handful of times. The rearrangement links TRBV19 to TRBJ1-5; D remains ambiguous. Trimming shortened V by 2 bases and J by 0 bases, and 8 bases separated the two germline ends. CDR1 and CDR2 (germline): LNHDA, SQIVND (reference sequence). This CDR3 region has 15 residues. CDR3 region: CASSIYGNSNQPQHF. The CDR3 bases are TGTGCCAGTAGTATATATGGCAATAGCAATCAGCCCCAGCATTTT.

This clonotype has a count of ten or more. V and J are TRBV20-1 and TRBJ2-2, with TRBD1 matching 7 bases. CDR3 length: 14 amino acids. The V gene's germline CDR1 is DFQATT and CDR2 SNEGSKA (reference sequence). With 6 bases clipped from V and 0 bases from J, the junction kept 4 bases outside the gene matches. The CDR3 bases are TGCAGTGCCAGGGACAGACCGAACACCGGGGAGCTGTTTTTT. Amino acids: CSARDRPNTGELFF.

The chain is built from TRBV10-3 and TRBJ2-6; D may be TRBD2 (5 bases). The CDR3 loop spans 15 amino acids. CDR1 ENHRY and CDR2 SYGVKD come from the germline V gene. V lost 10 bases to trimming and J lost 1 base, with 14 bases between them. This CDR3 is CATTPGSSGANVLTF. The CDR3 coding sequence is TGTGCCACAACCCCGGGGTCGTCTGGGGCCAACGTCCTGACTTTC.

V gene TRBV2 combines with J gene TRBJ1-5; 8 positions agree with TRBD1. The V gene end was trimmed by 5 bases and the J gene end by 4 bases; junction bases not matched to a gene: 7. CDR3 size: 15 residues. The V gene's germline CDR1 is SNHLY and CDR2 FYNNEI. CDR3 nucleotides: TGTGCCAGCAGTATGGCGACAGGGGATAATCAGCCCCAGCATTTT. Its translation is CASSMATGDNQPQHF.

V is TRBV4-1 and J is TRBJ2-2; D possibly corresponds to TRBD2 (6 bases). Looked up from germline, CDR1 is MGHRA and CDR2 is YSYEKL. Trimming took 4 bases from V and 4 from J, leaving 19 bases between them. CDR3 length equals 17 residues. This CDR3 is CASSLLDRVGSTGELFF. CDR3 nucleotide sequence: TGCGCCAGCAGCCTCCTAGATCGGGTCGGGAGCACCGGGGAGCTGTTTTTT.

This clonotype has at least ten counts. The chain employs TRBV7-2 and TRBJ1-1; TRBD1 agrees at 7 bases. Losses at the gene ends were 4 bases for V and 5 bases for J; bases not matched to a gene: 7. This CDR3 comprises 14 residues. Germline CDR1 and CDR2: SGHTA and FQGNSA. In DNA form, the CDR3 reads TGTGCCAGCAGCTCCTCAGGGGGGTGGACTGAAGCTTTCTTT. Amino acid sequence: CASSSSGGWTEAFF.

This clonotype was seen a few times. V gene TRBV10-3 combines with J gene TRBJ2-6; D possibly corresponds to TRBD2 (5 bases). This CDR3 has 15 amino acids. Germline V lookup: CDR1 ENHRY, CDR2 SYGVKD. V was shortened by 4 bases and J by 1 base, with 8 bases between the two germline ends. CDR3 DNA sequence: TGTGCCATCAGTGGCGGGTTGTCTGGGGCCAACGTCCTGACTTTC. Protein: CAISGGLSGANVLTF.

As concerns this clonotype: This sequence may be a read error, since a much larger clone differs from it by one base. The chain joins TRBV6-4 to TRBJ2-6; 11 bases match TRBD2. Germline V lookup: CDR1 MRHNA, CDR2 SNTAGT. The CDR3 contains 15 residues. The CDR3 DNA reads TGTGCCAGCAAGACTAGCGGGACTGGGACCAACGTCCTGACTTTC. It codes for CASKTSGTGTNVLTF.

This clonotype was seen at least ten times. The V and J genes are TRBV24-1 and TRBJ2-1; 10 positions match TRBD2. Germline lookup yields CDR1 KGHDR and CDR2 SFDVKD. This CDR3 has 16 amino acids. After removal of 5 bases from V and 4 bases from J, the junction contained 7 bases not matched to a gene. In nucleotides, the CDR3 is TGTGCCACCAGTGCTCGGACTAGCGGCAAATACAATGAGCAGTTCTTC. This codes for CATSARTSGKYNEQFF.

Many counts were recorded for this clonotype. V usage is TRBV12-3 or TRBV12-4 and J usage is TRBJ2-7; D gene uncertain. V was trimmed by 0 bases and J by 0 bases, leaving 6 bases between them. This CDR3 comprises 14 residues. The CDR3 sequence: CASSLATSSYEQYF. CDR3 in DNA: TGTGCCAGCAGTTTAGCTACGAGCTCCTACGAGCAGTACTTC.

This clonotype was seen many times. The rearrangement links TRBV12-3 or TRBV12-4 to TRBJ1-5; D gene ambiguous. The length of the CDR3 is 15 residues. V was shortened by 4 bases and J by 6 bases, with 16 bases between the two germline ends. The CDR3 reads CASSSSYQEGQPQHF. In nucleotides, the CDR3 is TGTGCCAGCAGTTCGTCTTATCAGGAAGGTCAGCCCCAGCATTTT.

This clonotype was detected ten times or more. The chain uses TRBV28 and TRBJ1-2; D might be TRBD1 (6 bases). This CDR3 has 18 amino acids. V was cut by 6 bases and J by 0 bases, with 23 bases left in between. Germline V gives CDR1 MDHEN, CDR2 SYDVKM. In DNA form, the CDR3 reads TGTGCCAGCAGAGGCCCGTTCAGAGGACAGATCACTAACTATGGCTACACCTTC. The encoded protein is CASRGPFRGQITNYGYTF.

The chain is built from TRBV7-9 and TRBJ2-1; 8 bases align to TRBD2. This CDR3 contains 14 residues. Trimming at V came to 5 bases and at J to 6 bases, leaving 6 bases not matched to a gene. Germline CDR1 and CDR2: SEHNR and FQNEAQ (reference sequence). CDR3 DNA: TGTGCCAGCAGCGTCACCGGGACTAGCAATGAGCAGTTCTTC. Translated, it gives CASSVTGTSNEQFF.

This CDR3 is CASSTSGTTDTQYF. The CDR3 region has the DNA TGTGCCAGCAGCACTAGCGGGACAACAGATACGCAGTATTTT. V and J are TRBV7-2 and TRBJ2-3; 10 nucleotides agree with TRBD2. V was clipped by 5 bases and J by 3 bases; unmatched bases: 2. CDR3 size: 14 residues. Germline lookup yields CDR1 SGHTA and CDR2 FQGNSA.

This clonotype was detected only a few times. The chain uses TRBV24-1 and TRBJ2-3; TRBD1 or TRBD2 may be the D gene (5 bases each). The CDR3 consists of 15 residues. V dropped 1 base and J dropped 1 base, with 8 bases sitting between them. Germline CDR1 KGHDR, CDR2 SFDVKD. The DNA of the CDR3 is TGTGCCACCAGTGATTTCCGAGGGGGCACAGATACGCAGTATTTT. As protein: CATSDFRGGTDTQYF.

This clonotype was found a few times. J is TRBJ1-1 and V is TRBV18; D gene uncertain. This CDR3 is 14 amino acids long. The V end was cut by 5 bases, the J end by 3 bases, with 13 bases between. The germline CDR1 and CDR2 sequences are KGHSH and LQKENI. The CDR3 loop is CASSEGLTDTEAFF. CDR3 sequence (DNA): TGTGCCAGCTCAGAGGGCCTTACGGACACTGAAGCTTTCTTT.